In its sample, the clone carrying this T cell receptor (beta chain) was seen a few times. The antigen is not known. This specimen comes from a study of T-cell memory formation after mild COVID-19. Turning to the study itself: Clusters were largely donor specific. Study-level results: Mostly located in CM and EM were contracting CD4+ clones, with contracting CD8+ clones located in EMRA.

Each CDR3 protein is one row after TCRdb ran MiXCR on the 5' RACE reads. Of 340,000 or so distinct CDR3 sequences listed, 10% to 15% were seen once; the top ten hold about 21%. Germline V lookup: CDR1 SGHDN, CDR2 FVKESK. This CDR3 has 14 amino acids. V shed 2 bases and J shed 9 bases, with 14 bases lying between them. Sequencing was carried out using PBMCs or a T cell subset sorted from them (not recorded which). The sequence was obtained from a young man who had mild COVID-19 (a few samples of this study predate the infection). Cell type and time point are not known. The chain joins TRBV14 to TRBJ2-1, with TRBD2 as a possible D gene (5 bases). DNA of the CDR3: TGTGCCAGCAGCCAAAACTCCGGGCTAGCTGAGCAGTTCTTC. Amino acid sequence: CASSQNSGLAEQFF.